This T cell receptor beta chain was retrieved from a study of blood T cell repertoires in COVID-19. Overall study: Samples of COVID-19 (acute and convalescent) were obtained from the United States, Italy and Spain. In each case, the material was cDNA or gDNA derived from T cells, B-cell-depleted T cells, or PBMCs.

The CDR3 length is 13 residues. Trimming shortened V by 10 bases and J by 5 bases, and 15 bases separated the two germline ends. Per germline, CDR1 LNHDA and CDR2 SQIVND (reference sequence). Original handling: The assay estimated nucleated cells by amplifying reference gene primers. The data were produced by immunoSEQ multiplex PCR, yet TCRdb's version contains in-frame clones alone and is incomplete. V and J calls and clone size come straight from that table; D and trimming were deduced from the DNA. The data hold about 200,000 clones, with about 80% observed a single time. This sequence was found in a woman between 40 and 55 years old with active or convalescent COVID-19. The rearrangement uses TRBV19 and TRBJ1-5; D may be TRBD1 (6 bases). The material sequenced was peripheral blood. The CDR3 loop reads CATNRDTYQPQHF. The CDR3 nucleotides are TGTGCCACCAACAGGGACACCTATCAGCCCCAGCATTTT.